The rows below give T cell receptor beta chains drawn from one sample of a study of T cell responses to AZD1222 COVID-19 vaccine. The method was immunoSEQ multiplex PCR; TCRdb's version includes in-frame clones alone and lacks a portion of them. The repertoire holds about 150,000 clones, with 85% to 90% as singletons. The sample here was peripheral blood, taken on day 0 of MenACWY control vaccination. These receptors were taken from an adult in good health. Both conserved end residues are part of each CDR3. Fields, in order: J gene, clone size, CDR3 length, D gene, V gene, CDR3 DNA, CDR3 protein. A D gene is named only where the DNA matches it firmly. For some rows the clone size is stated as once, few or many, or as a class when expanded; others skip it.

TRBJ2-1 NA 15 NA TRBV6-5 TGTGCCCCAGGGGACGGGGGAGCCCCCCACAATGAGCAGTTCTTC CAPGDGGAPHNEQFF
TRBJ2-1 NA 13 NA TRBV4-3 TGCGCCAGCAGCCAGGCTAAAGGCTATGAGCAGTTCTTC CASSQAKGYEQFF
TRBJ1-3 NA 14 NA TRBV6-5 TGTGCCAGCAGACAGGGCATCTCTGGAAACACCATATATTTT CASRQGISGNTIYF
TRBJ2-2 NA 14 NA TRBV29-1 TGCAGCACTCGAGGGGATAAGAACACCGGGGAGCTGTTTTTT CSTRGDKNTGELFF
TRBJ2-1 NA 17 TRBD2 TRBV5-1 TGCGCCAGCAGCTTGACCCCGGGACTAGCGGGGAACAATGAGCAGTTCTTC CASSLTPGLAGNNEQFF
TRBJ2-2 few 14 NA TRBV29-1 TGCAGCGCCCTGAAGGGTGGGGGCACCGGGGAGCTGTTTTTT CSALKGGGTGELFF
TRBJ2-3 NA 15 TRBD1 TRBV10-1 TGCGCCAGCAGCCCTCGGGACAGATACACAGATACGCAGTATTTT CASSPRDRYTDTQYF
TRBJ1-5 NA 11 NA TRBV6-5 TGTGCCAGCGGACCCTTTGGGCCCCAGCATTTT CASGPFGPQHF
TRBJ2-7 NA 15 NA TRBV11-3 TGTGCCAGCAGCTTAAGGGTCGTCCAGAACTACGAGCAGTACTTC CASSLRVVQNYEQYF
TRBJ2-2 NA 15 TRBD1 TRBV5-1 TGCGCCAGCAGCCCGGACAGGGGGGACACCGGGGAGCTGTTTTTT CASSPDRGDTGELFF
TRBJ2-7 NA 13 NA TRBV7-9 TGTGCCAGCGATCCCGGACCCTCCTACGAGCAGTACTTC CASDPGPSYEQYF
TRBJ1-6 NA 17 TRBD1 TRBV18 TGTGCCAGCTCACCACTAGGCCCAGGGGGCGCGATGTCACCCCTCCACTTT CASSPLGPGGAMSPLHF
TRBJ2-3 NA 15 NA TRBV18 TGTGCCAGCTCAACCTCGCGGGGAGCCACAGATACGCAGTATTTT CASSTSRGATDTQYF
TRBJ2-1 NA 16 TRBD2 TRBV18 TGTGCCAGCTCACCAGGAGGACTAGCGGAGTTCAATGAGCAGTTCTTC CASSPGGLAEFNEQFF
TRBJ1-1 NA 16 TRBD1 TRBV4-3 TGCGCCAGCAGCCAAGATGCAGGGGGCTGGAACACTGAAGCTTTCTTT CASSQDAGGWNTEAFF
TRBJ2-2 NA 15 TRBD1 TRBV6-2/TRBV6-3 TGTGCCAGCAGTTCCCCCGGACAGGGCCCCGGGGAGCTGTTTTTT CASSSPGQGPGELFF
TRBJ2-3 NA 14 NA TRBV7-3 TGTGCCAGCAGCCTAGACAGGTTCACAGATACGCAGTATTTT CASSLDRFTDTQYF
TRBJ1-5 NA 16 NA TRBV18 TGTGCCAGCTCACCTGTGATGGGCCTGGGGAATCAGCCCCAGCATTTT CASSPVMGLGNQPQHF
TRBJ2-5 NA 16 TRBD1 TRBV5-1 TGCGCCAGCAGCTGGGGGGACAGGGGCGCACAAGAGACCCAGTACTTC CASSWGDRGAQETQYF
TRBJ1-2 NA 14 NA TRBV10-3 TGTGCCATCAGCCCAGGACGGGGGAACTATGGCTACACCTTC CAISPGRGNYGYTF
TRBJ1-3 once 18 NA TRBV3-1/TRBV3-2 TGTGCCAGCAGCCAAAGAAACCCGGCCCCGAACTCTGGAAACACCATATATTTT CASSQRNPAPNSGNTIYF
TRBJ2-7 NA 17 NA TRBV15 TGTGCCACCAGCAGAGATAGCGCAGGGCAGGATCGCTACGAGCAGTACTTC CATSRDSAGQDRYEQYF
TRBJ1-1 NA 13 TRBD1 TRBV12-3/TRBV12-4 TGTGCCAGCATAACTACAGGGGGCACTGAAGCTTTCTTT CASITTGGTEAFF
TRBJ1-2 once 12 NA TRBV6-5 TGTGCCAGCATTTGGGGGGACTATGGCTACACCTTC CASIWGDYGYTF
TRBJ1-6 NA 13 TRBD1 TRBV19 TGTGCCAGTGGGACAGGGGATAATTCACCCCTCCACTTT CASGTGDNSPLHF
TRBJ2-7 NA 16 NA TRBV19 TGTGCCAGTAGTAATTTGGCACAACCAGGCTTGGACGAGCAGTACTTC CASSNLAQPGLDEQYF
TRBJ1-2 NA 13 NA TRBV6-1 TGTGCCAGCAGTGAAGGGGGTTGGGGAGGCTACACCTTC CASSEGGWGGYTF
TRBJ1-5 NA 11 NA TRBV28 TGTGCCAGCAGTTTCAGGCAGCCCCAGCATTTT CASSFRQPQHF
TRBJ1-3 NA 16 NA TRBV7-2 TGTGCCAGCAGCTTAGCGCAGGGCGGAACTGGAAACACCATATATTTT CASSLAQGGTGNTIYF
TRBJ2-3 NA 14 NA TRBV11-3 TGTGCCAGCAGCTTAGGACAGGGCACAGATACGCAGTATTTT CASSLGQGTDTQYF
TRBJ1-6 once 17 NA TRBV6-2/TRBV6-3 TGTGCCAGCAGTTCCGACCTCCTGAGCTCCTATAATTCACCCCTCCACTTT CASSSDLLSSYNSPLHF
TRBJ2-7 NA 13 NA TRBV12-3/TRBV12-4 TGTGCCAGCAGTCCAGGACTGGCCTACGAGCAGTACTTC CASSPGLAYEQYF
TRBJ2-3 NA 15 TRBD1 TRBV7-9 TGTGCCAGCAGCACCCTCGACAGGGCGGCAGATACGCAGTATTTT CASSTLDRAADTQYF
TRBJ2-1 NA 14 NA TRBV11-3 TGTGCCAGCACCCCTTCCGGAGTCTACAATGAGCAGTTCTTC CASTPSGVYNEQFF
TRBJ1-2 NA 15 TRBD1 TRBV6-1 TGTGCCAGCAGTGAAGCGCTGACAGGGTTCTATGGCTACACCTTC CASSEALTGFYGYTF
TRBJ1-2 once 18 NA TRBV5-1 TGCGCCAGCAGCTTTAGAGGGGCCGCCCAGTTAGCTAACTATGGCTACACCTTC CASSFRGAAQLANYGYTF
TRBJ2-6 NA 16 NA TRBV23-1 TGCGCCAGCAGTCATCCTGACGGGATCGGGGCCAACGTCCTGACTTTC CASSHPDGIGANVLTF
TRBJ1-6 NA 17 NA TRBV27 TGTGCCAGCAGTTTACGGGGCAGGAGCTCCTATAATTCACCCCTCCACTTT CASSLRGRSSYNSPLHF
TRBJ1-1 NA 18 NA TRBV7-9 TGTGCCAGCAGCCCTCCTCGGAGGGACCTCTTCCCTGACACTGAAGCTTTCTTT CASSPPRRDLFPDTEAFF
TRBJ1-5 once 15 TRBD1 TRBV19 TGTGCCAGTAGTATCTCAGGGGGCGGGAGTCAGCCCCAGCATTTT CASSISGGGSQPQHF
TRBJ1-2 NA 13 TRBD1 TRBV11-2 TGTGCCAGCAGCGCCGGGACAGTTTATGGCTACACCTTC CASSAGTVYGYTF